This TCR beta chain was captured by sequencing in a study of T cells after yellow fever vaccination. Findings and caveats of the study: CD4 and CD8 compartments shared a small share of clonotypes.

For TCR, cDNA came from 5'RACE template switching, which added a universal primer site and UMIs. TCRdb independently ran MiXCR on the 5' RACE reads; one entry per CDR3 protein. Here the sample spans roughly 520,000 distinct CDR3 sequences, about a fifth being singletons. As to this clonotype: Antigen specificity is unknown.

Trimming pared 0 bases from V and 6 bases from J, leaving 7 bases between. This CDR3 contains 13 residues. Germline CDR1 is SGHRS and CDR2 is YFSETQ. V usage is TRBV5-1 and J usage is TRBJ2-1; TRBD1 might be the D (5 bases). Source: PBMCs, taken about 21 days after the first yellow fever vaccination. This TCR was recovered from a man aged 18 to 29 who received the YFV17D yellow fever vaccine. The CDR3 loop reads CASSLARGNEQFF. The CDR3 nucleotides read TGCGCCAGCAGCTTGGCTAGGGGCAATGAGCAGTTCTTC.